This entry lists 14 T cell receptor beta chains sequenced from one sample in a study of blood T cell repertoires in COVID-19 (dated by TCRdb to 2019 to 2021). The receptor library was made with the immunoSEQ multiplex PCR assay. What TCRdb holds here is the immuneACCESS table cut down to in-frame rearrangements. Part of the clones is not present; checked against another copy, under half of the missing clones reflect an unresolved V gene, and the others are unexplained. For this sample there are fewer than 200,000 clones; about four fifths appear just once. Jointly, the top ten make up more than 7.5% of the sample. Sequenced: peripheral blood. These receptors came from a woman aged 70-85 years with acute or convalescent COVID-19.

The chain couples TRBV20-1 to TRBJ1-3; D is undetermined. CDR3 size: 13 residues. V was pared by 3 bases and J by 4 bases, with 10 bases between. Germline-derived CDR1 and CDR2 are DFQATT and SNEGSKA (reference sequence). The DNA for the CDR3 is TGCAGTGCTAGTCACAGAAGCGGAAACACCATATATTTT. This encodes CSASHRSGNTIYF.

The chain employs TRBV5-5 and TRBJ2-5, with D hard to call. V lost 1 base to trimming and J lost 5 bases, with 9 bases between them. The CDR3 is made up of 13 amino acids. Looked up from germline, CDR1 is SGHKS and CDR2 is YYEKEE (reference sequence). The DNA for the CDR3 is TGTGCCAGCAGCTTGCAGGCTCAGGAGACCCAGTACTTC. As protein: CASSLQAQETQYF.

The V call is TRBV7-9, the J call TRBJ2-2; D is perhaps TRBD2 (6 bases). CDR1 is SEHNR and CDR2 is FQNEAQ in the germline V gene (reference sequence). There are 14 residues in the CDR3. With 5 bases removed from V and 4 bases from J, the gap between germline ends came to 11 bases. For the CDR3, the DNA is TGTGCCAGCAGCCCGGAGGGGTTCACCGGGGAGCTGTTTTTT. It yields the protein CASSPEGFTGELFF.

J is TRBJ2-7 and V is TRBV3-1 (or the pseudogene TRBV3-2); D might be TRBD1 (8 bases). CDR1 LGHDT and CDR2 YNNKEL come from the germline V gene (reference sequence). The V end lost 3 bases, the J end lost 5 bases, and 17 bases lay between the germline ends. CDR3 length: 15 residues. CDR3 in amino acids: CASSQAAQGGDEQYF. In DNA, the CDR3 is TGTGCCAGCAGCCAGGCCGCACAGGGGGGGGACGAGCAGTACTTC.

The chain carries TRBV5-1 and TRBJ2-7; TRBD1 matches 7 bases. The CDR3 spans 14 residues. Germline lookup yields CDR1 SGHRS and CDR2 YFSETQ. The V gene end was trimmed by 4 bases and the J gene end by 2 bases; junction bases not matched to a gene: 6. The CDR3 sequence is CASSRDSLAYEQYF. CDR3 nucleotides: TGCGCCAGCAGCAGGGACAGTCTAGCCTACGAGCAGTACTTC.

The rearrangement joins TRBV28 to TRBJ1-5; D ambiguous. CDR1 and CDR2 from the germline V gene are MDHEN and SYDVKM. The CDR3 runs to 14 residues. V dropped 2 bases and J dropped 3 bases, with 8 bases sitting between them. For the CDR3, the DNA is TGTGCCAGCAGTTTAATCCAGGTCAATCAGCCCCAGCATTTT. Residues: CASSLIQVNQPQHF.

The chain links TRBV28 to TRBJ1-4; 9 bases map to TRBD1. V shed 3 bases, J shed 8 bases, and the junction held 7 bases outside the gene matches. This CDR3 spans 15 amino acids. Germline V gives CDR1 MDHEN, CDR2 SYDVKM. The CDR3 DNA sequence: TGTGCCAGCAGTTTCTGGGGACAGGGTGGGGAAAAACTGTTTTTT. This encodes CASSFWGQGGEKLFF.

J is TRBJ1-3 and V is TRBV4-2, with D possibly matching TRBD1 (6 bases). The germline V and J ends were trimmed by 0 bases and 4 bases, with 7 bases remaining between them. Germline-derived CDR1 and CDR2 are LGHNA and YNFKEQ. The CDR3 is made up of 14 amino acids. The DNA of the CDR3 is TGTGCCAGCAGCCAAGAGGGGACAGGAAACACCATATATTTT. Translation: CASSQEGTGNTIYF.

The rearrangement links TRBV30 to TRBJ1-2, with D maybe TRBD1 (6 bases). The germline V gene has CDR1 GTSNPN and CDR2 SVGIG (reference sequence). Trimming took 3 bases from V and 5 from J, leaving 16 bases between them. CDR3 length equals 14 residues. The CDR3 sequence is CAWSHTDSLYGYTF. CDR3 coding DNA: TGTGCCTGGAGCCATACGGACAGTTTATATGGCTACACCTTC.

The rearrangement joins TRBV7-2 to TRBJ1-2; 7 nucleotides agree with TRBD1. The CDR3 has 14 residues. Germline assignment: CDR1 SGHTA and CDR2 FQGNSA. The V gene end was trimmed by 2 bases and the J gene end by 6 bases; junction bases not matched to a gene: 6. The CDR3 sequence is CASSLQGDGNGYTF. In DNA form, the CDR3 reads TGTGCCAGCAGCTTACAGGGGGACGGTAATGGCTACACCTTC.

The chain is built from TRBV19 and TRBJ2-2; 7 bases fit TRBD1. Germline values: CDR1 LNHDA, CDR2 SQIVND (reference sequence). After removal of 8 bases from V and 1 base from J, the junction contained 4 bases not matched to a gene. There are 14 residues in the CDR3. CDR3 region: CASSGTVNTGELFF. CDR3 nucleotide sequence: TGTGCCAGTTCCGGGACAGTGAACACCGGGGAGCTGTTTTTT.

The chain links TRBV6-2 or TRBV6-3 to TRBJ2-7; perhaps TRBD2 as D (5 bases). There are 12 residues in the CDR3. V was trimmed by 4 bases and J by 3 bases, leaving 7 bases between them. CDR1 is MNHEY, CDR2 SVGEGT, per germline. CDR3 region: CASSWAGYEQYF. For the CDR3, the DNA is TGTGCCAGCAGTTGGGCGGGCTACGAGCAGTACTTC.

The CDR3 nucleotides read TGTGCCAGCAGCCTCGGCGGGCTGAACACTGAAGCTTTCTTT. It encodes CASSLGGLNTEAFF. This rearrangement joins TRBV7-9 to TRBJ1-1, with D unclear. CDR1 is SEHNR and CDR2 is FQNEAQ in the germline V gene (reference sequence). This CDR3 spans 14 amino acids. The germline V and J ends were trimmed by 5 bases and 0 bases, with 10 bases remaining between them.

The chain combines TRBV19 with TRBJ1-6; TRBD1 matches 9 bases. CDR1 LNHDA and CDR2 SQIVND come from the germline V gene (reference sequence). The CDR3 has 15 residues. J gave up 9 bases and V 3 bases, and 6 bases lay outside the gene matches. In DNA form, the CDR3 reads TGTGCCAGTAGTATGACAGGGGGTGAGGGTTCACCCCTCCACTTT. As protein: CASSMTGGEGSPLHF.